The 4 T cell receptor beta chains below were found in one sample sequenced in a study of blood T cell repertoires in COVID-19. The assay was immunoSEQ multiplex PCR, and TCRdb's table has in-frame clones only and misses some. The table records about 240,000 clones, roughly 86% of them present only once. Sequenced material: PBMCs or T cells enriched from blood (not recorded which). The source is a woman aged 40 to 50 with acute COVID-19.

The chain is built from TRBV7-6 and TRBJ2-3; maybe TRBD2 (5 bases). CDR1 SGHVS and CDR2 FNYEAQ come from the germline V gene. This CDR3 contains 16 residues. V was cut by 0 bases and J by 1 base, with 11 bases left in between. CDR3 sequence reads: CASSLALERRTDTQYF. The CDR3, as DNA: TGTGCCAGCAGCTTAGCGCTGGAGCGGCGCACAGATACGCAGTATTTT.

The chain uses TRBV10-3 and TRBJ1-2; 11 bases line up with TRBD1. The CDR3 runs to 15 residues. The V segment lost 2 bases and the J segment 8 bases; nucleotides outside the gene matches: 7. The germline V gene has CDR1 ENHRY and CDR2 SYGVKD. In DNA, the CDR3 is TGTGCCATCAGTGAGGGACAGGGGGCGCGTTACGGCTACACCTTC. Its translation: CAISEGQGARYGYTF.

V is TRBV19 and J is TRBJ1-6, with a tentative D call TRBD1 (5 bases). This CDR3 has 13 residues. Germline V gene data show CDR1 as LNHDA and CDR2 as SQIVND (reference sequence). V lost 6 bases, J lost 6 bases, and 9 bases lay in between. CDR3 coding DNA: TGTGCCAGTAGCCAGGGAGGTAATTCACCCCTCCACTTT. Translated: CASSQGGNSPLHF.

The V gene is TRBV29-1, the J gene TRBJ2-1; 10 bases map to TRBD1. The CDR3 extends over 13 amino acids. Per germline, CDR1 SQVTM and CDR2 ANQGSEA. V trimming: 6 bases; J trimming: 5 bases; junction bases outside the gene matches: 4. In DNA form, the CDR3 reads TGCAGCGTCTGGACAGGGGGTAACAATGAGCAGTTCTTC. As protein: CSVWTGGNNEQFF.